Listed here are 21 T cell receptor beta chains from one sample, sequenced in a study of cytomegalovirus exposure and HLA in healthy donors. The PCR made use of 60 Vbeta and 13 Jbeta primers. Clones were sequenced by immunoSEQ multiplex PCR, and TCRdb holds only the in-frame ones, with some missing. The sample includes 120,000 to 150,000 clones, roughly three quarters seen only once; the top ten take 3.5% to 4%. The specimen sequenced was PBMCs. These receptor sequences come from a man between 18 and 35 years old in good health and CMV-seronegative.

This CDR3 is CASSPQASGSTDTQYF. CDR3 sequence (DNA): TGTGCCAGCAGCCCCCAGGCTAGCGGCAGCACAGATACGCAGTATTTT. The chain couples TRBV7-2 to TRBJ2-3, with TRBD2 identical over 7 bases. Germline lookup yields CDR1 SGHTA and CDR2 FQGNSA. V was clipped by 5 bases and J by 0 bases; unmatched bases: 8. CDR3 length equals 16 residues.

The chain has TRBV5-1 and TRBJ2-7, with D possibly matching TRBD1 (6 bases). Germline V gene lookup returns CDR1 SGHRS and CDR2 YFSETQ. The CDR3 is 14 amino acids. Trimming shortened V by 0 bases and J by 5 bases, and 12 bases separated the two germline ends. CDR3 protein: CASSLVAGVDEQYF. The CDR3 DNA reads TGCGCCAGCAGCTTGGTGGCAGGGGTCGACGAGCAGTACTTC.

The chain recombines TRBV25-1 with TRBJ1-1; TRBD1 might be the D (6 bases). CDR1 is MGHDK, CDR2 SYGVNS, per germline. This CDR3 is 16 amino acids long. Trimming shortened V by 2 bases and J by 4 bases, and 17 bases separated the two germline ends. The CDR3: CASSEGTPTRGTEAFF. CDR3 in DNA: TGTGCCAGCAGTGAAGGGACCCCGACCAGGGGCACTGAAGCTTTCTTT.

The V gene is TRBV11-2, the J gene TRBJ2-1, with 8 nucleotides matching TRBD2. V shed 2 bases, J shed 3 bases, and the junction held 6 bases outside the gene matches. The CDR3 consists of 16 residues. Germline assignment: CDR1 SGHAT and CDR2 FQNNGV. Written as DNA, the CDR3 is TGTGCCAGCAGCTTACTCCCGGGACTAGTCTACAATGAGCAGTTCTTC. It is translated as CASSLLPGLVYNEQFF.

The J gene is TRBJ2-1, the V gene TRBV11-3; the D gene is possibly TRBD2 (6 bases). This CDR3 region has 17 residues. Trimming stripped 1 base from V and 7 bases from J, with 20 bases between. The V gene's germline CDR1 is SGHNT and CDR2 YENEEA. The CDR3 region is CASSLGVKKRALNEQFF. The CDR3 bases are TGTGCCAGCAGCTTAGGGGTAAAAAAGCGGGCTCTGAATGAGCAGTTCTTC.

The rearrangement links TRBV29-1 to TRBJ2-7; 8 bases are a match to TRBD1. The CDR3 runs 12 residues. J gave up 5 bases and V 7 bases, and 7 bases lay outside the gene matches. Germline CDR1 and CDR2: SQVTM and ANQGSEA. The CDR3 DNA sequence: TGCAGCGCCGGACAGGGTTACCACGAGCAGTACTTC. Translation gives CSAGQGYHEQYF.

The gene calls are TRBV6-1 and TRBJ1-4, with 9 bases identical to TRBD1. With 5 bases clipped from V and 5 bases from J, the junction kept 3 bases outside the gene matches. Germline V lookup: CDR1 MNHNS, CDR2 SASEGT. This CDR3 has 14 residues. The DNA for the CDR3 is TGTGCCAGCAGTCCCGACAGGGGGAATGAAAAACTGTTTTTT. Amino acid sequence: CASSPDRGNEKLFF.

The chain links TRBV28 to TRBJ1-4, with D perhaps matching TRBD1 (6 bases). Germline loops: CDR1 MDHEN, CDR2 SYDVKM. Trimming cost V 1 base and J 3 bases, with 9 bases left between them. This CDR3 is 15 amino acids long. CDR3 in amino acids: CASSLSGASNEKLFF. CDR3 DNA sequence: TGTGCCAGCAGTTTATCAGGGGCTTCTAATGAAAAACTGTTTTTT.

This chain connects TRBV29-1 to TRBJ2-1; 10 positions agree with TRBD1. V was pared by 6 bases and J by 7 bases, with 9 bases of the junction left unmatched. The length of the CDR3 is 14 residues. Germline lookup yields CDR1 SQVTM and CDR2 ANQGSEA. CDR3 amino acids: CSVGTGEGMNEQFF. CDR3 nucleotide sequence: TGCAGCGTCGGGACAGGGGAGGGTATGAATGAGCAGTTCTTC.

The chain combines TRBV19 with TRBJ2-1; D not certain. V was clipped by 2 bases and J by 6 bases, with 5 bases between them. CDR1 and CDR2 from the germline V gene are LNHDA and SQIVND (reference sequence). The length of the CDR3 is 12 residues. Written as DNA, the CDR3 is TGTGCCAGTAGTATACAGATCAATGAGCAGTTCTTC. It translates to CASSIQINEQFF. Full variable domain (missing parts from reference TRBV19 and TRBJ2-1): DGGITQSPKYLFRKEGQNVTLSCEQNLNHDAMYWYRQDPGQGLRLIYYSQIVNDFQKGDIAEGYSVSREKKESFPLTVTSAQKNPTAFYLCASSIQINEQFFGPGTRLTVL.

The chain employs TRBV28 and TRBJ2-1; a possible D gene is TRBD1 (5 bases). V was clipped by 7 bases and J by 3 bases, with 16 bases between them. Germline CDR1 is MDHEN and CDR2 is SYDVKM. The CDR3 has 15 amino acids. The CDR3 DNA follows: TGTGCCAGCAACTCCGGGCTCAGGGTCTACAATGAGCAGTTCTTC. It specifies CASNSGLRVYNEQFF.

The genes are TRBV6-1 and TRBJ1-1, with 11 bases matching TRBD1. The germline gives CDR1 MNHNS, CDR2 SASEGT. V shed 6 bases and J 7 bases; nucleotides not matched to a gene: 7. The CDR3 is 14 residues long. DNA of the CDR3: TGTGCCAGCAGATGGACAGGGGGCTCGGGTGAAGCTTTCTTT. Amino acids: CASRWTGGSGEAFF.

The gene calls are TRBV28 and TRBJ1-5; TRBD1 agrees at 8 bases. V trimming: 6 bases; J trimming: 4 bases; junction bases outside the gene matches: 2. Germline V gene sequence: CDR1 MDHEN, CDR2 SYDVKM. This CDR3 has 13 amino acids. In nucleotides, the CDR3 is TGTGCCAGCAGACAGGGGGGTAATCAGCCCCAGCATTTT. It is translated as CASRQGGNQPQHF. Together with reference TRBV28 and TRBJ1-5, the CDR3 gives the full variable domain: DVKVTQSSRYLVKRTGEKVFLECVQDMDHENMFWYRQDPGLGLRLIYFSYDVKMKEKGDIPEGYSVSREKKERFSLILESASTNQTSMYLCASRQGGNQPQHFGDGTRLSIL.

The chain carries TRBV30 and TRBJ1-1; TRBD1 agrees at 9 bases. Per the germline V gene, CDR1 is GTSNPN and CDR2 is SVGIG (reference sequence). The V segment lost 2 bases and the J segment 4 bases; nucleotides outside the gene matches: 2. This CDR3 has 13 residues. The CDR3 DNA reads TGTGCCTGGAGTAGACAGGGGGGCACTGAAGCTTTCTTT. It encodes CAWSRQGGTEAFF.

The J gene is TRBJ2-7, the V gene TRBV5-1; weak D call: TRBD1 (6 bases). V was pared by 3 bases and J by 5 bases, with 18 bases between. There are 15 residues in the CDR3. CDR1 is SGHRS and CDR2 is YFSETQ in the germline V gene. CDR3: CASSSAGDWVDEQYF. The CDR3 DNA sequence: TGCGCCAGCAGCTCTGCAGGGGATTGGGTCGACGAGCAGTACTTC.

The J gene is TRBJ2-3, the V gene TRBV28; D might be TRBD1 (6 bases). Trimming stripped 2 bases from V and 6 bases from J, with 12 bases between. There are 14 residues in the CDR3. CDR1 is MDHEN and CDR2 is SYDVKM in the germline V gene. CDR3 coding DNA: TGTGCCAGCAGTTTAGAGGGGGTTCGGGATACGCAGTATTTT. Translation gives CASSLEGVRDTQYF.

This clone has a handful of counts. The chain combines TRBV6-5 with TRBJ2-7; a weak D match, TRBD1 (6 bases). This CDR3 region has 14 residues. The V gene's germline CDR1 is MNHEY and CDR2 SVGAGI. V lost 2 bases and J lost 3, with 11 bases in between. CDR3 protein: CASSYGQSHYEQYF. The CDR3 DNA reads TGTGCCAGCAGTTACGGACAGTCCCACTACGAGCAGTACTTC.

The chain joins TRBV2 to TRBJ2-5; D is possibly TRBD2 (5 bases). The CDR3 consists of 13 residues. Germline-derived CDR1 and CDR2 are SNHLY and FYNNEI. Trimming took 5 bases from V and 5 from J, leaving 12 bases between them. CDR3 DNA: TGTGCCAGCAGTAAACTAGTTCGGGAGACCCAGTACTTC. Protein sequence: CASSKLVRETQYF.

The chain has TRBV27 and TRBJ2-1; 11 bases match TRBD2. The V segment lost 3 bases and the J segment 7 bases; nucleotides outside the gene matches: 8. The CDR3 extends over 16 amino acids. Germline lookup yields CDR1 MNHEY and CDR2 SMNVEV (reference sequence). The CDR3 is CASSFKTSGIYNEQFF. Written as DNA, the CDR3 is TGTGCCAGCAGTTTTAAGACTAGCGGGATCTATAATGAGCAGTTCTTC.

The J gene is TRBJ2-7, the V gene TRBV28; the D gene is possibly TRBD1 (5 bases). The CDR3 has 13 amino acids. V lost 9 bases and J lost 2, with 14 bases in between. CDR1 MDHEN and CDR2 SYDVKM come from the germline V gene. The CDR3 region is CASGAAATYEQYF. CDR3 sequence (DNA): TGTGCCAGTGGGGCTGCAGCAACCTACGAGCAGTACTTC. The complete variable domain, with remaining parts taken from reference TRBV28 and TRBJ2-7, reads DVKVTQSSRYLVKRTGEKVFLECVQDMDHENMFWYRQDPGLGLRLIYFSYDVKMKEKGDIPEGYSVSREKKERFSLILESASTNQTSMYLCASGAAATYEQYFGPGTRLTVT.

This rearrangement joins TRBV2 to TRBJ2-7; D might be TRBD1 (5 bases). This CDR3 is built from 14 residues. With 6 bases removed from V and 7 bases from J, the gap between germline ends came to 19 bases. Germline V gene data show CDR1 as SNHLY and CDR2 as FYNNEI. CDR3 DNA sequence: TGTGCCAGCAGACGAACGCGACAGCACCAAGAGCAGTACTTC. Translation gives CASRRTRQHQEQYF.